This T cell receptor beta chain emerged from a study of OX40 agonist ivuxolimab in advanced cancers. Overall study results and limits: CD8+ T cells showed, on average, more clonal expansion than CD4+ cells.

Exclusion applied to patients with autoimmune disease history or systemic immunosuppression. TCRdb's copy holds only in-frame clones and misses some; the assay was immunoSEQ multiplex PCR. This sample has some 100,000 clones, with 90% found just once. As to this clone: Its antigen is undetermined.

CDR3 size: 14 residues. Germline CDR1 reads SNHLY; CDR2 reads FYNNEI. Unmatched junction bases numbered 4, after V lost 6 bases and J lost 2 bases. The clonotype originates from an adult with an advanced solid tumor such as melanoma, head and neck, liver or kidney cancer. The chain carries TRBV2 and TRBJ2-5; TRBD1 aligns across 9 bases. The sequenced sample was CD4+ or CD8+ T cells sorted from blood, obtained in a trial of the OX40 agonist ivuxolimab. For the CDR3, the DNA is TGTGCCAGCAGCCGGGACAGGGCTCAAGAGACCCAGTACTTC. It encodes CASSRDRAQETQYF.